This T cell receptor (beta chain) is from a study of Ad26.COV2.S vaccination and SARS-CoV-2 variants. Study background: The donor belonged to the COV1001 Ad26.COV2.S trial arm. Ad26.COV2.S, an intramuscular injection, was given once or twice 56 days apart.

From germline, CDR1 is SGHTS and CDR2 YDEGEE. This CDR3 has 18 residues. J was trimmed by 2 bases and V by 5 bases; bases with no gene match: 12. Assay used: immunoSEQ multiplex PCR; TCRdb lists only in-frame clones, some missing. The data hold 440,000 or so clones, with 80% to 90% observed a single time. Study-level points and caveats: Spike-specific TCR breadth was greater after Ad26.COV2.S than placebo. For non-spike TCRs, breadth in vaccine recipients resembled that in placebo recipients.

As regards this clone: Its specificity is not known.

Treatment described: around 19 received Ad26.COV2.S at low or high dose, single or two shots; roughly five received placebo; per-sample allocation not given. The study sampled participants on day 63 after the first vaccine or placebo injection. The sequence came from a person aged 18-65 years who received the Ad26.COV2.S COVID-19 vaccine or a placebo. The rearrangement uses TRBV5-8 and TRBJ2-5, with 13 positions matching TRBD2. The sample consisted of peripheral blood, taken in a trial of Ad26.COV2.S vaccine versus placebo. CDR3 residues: CASRAAVGTSGTQETQYF. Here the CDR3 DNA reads TGTGCCAGCAGAGCGGCCGTCGGGACTAGCGGGACACAAGAGACCCAGTACTTC.